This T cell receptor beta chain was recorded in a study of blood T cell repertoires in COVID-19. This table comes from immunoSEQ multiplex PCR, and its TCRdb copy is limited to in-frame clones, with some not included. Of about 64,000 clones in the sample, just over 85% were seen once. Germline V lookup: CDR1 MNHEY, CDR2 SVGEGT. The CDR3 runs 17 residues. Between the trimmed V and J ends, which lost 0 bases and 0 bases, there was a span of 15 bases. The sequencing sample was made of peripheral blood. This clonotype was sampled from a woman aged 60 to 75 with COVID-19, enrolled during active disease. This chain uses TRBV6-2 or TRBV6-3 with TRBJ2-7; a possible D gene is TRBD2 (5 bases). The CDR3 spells CASSYSNPGIPSYEQYF. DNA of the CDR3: TGTGCCAGCAGTTACTCGAACCCGGGAATCCCCTCCTACGAGCAGTACTTC.